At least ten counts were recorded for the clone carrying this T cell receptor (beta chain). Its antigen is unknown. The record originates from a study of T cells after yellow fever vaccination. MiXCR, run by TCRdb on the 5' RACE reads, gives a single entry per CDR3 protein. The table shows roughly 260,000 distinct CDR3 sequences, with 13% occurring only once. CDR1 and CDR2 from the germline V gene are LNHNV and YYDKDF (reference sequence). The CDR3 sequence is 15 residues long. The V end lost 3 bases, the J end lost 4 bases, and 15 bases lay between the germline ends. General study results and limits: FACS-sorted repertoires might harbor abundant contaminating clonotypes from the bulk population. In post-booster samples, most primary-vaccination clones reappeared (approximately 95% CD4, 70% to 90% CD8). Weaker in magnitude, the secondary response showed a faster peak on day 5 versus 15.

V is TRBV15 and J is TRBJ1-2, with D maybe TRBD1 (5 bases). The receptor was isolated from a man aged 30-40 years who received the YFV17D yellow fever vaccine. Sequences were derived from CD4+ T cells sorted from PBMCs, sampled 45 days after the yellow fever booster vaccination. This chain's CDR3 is CATSRPQDKGYGYTF. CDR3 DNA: TGTGCCACCAGCAGGCCGCAGGACAAGGGCTATGGCTACACCTTC.